This T cell receptor beta chain stems from a study of glioma-infiltrating T cells after dendritic cell vaccination. At the level of the study: The vaccine used monocyte-derived dendritic cells pulsed overnight with autologous tumor lysate.

J was trimmed by 6 bases and V by 2 bases; bases with no gene match: 7. CDR1 and CDR2 from the germline V gene are MNHNS and SASEGT. CDR3 length equals 16 residues. Produced via immunoSEQ multiplex PCR; TCRdb's table is partial and in-frame only. This table holds roughly 20,000 clones, 79% found once. The source of this sequence is a human donor with glioblastoma. This sample comprised blood, obtained before dendritic cell vaccination. The chain uses TRBV6-1 and TRBJ2-3, with 11 bases matching TRBD2. The chain's CDR3 is CASSERWTSGRDTQYF. As DNA, the CDR3 is TGTGCCAGCAGTGAACGGTGGACTAGCGGGCGGGATACGCAGTATTTT.